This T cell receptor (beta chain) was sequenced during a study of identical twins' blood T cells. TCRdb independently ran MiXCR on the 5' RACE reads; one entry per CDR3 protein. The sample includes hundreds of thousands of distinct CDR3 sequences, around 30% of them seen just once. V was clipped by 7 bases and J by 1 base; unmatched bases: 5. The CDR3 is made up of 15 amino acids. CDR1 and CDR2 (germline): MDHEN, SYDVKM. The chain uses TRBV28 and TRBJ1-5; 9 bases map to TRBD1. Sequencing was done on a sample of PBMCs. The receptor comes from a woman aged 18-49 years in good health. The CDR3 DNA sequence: TGTGCCAGCACGACAGGGGGAGTGAGCAATCAGCCCCAGCATTTT. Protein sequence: CASTTGGVSNQPQHF.